Sequencing of this T cell receptor beta chain was carried out in a study of Graves' ophthalmopathy and Graves' hyperthyroidism. In its sample, this clonotype was seen many times. Its antigen is currently unknown. Amplifying from RNA transcripts, the study obtained TCR beta CDR3 regions. After a first-round RT-PCR with HTBI primers, a second-round multiplex PCR was run. TCRdb re-called the multiplex PCR reads through MiXCR, storing one row per CDR3 protein. The table shows roughly 380,000 distinct CDR3 sequences, with just over 15% occurring only once. Study results and caveats: The authors also found most expanded thyroid clonotypes above 0.001 frequency in blood.

The germline CDR1 and CDR2 sequences are MGHRA and YSYEKL. The CDR3 totals 15 residues. The V gene end was trimmed by 3 bases and the J gene end by 3 bases; junction bases not matched to a gene: 5. The source of this sequence is a young woman with stable Graves' hyperthyroidism. Sequenced sample: peripheral blood. This chain joins TRBV4-1 and TRBJ2-5, with 9 bases lining up with TRBD1. The CDR3 region is CASSQAGTGKETQYF. For the CDR3, the DNA is TGCGCCAGCAGCCAGGCCGGGACAGGGAAAGAGACCCAGTACTTC.